This entry features one T cell receptor (beta chain) sequence. Antigen unknown. V lost 4 bases, J lost 4 bases, and 7 bases stayed unmatched. Germline CDR1 and CDR2: SGHNT and YYREEE (reference sequence). This CDR3 contains 14 residues. Method: immunoSEQ multiplex PCR; TCRdb's copy keeps in-frame clones and lacks some. Counted here are roughly 160,000 clones, more than 75% occurring once; the ten biggest clones make up over 2%. This record comes from a study of cytotoxic CD8 clonotypes in ibrutinib-treated CLL. Looking at the study overall: The patients, under 13 relapsed/refractory and approximately 15 treatment-naive, included about 18 who were IGHV unmutated. Study-level points and caveats: Clonality showed a rise at ibrutinib response that reversed toward baseline at progression. Clonality (at baseline) was higher than in age-matched healthy donors and tracked circulating CD8+ T-cell counts.

This TCR came from a human donor with chronic lymphocytic leukemia. Sequenced material: PBMCs, taken after 12 months of ibrutinib treatment. The chain recombines TRBV5-4 with TRBJ1-2, with 7 bases identical to TRBD1. CDR3 bases: TGTGCCAGCAGCCTTAAACAGGGGTTCTATGGCTACACCTTC. Translated, it gives CASSLKQGFYGYTF.